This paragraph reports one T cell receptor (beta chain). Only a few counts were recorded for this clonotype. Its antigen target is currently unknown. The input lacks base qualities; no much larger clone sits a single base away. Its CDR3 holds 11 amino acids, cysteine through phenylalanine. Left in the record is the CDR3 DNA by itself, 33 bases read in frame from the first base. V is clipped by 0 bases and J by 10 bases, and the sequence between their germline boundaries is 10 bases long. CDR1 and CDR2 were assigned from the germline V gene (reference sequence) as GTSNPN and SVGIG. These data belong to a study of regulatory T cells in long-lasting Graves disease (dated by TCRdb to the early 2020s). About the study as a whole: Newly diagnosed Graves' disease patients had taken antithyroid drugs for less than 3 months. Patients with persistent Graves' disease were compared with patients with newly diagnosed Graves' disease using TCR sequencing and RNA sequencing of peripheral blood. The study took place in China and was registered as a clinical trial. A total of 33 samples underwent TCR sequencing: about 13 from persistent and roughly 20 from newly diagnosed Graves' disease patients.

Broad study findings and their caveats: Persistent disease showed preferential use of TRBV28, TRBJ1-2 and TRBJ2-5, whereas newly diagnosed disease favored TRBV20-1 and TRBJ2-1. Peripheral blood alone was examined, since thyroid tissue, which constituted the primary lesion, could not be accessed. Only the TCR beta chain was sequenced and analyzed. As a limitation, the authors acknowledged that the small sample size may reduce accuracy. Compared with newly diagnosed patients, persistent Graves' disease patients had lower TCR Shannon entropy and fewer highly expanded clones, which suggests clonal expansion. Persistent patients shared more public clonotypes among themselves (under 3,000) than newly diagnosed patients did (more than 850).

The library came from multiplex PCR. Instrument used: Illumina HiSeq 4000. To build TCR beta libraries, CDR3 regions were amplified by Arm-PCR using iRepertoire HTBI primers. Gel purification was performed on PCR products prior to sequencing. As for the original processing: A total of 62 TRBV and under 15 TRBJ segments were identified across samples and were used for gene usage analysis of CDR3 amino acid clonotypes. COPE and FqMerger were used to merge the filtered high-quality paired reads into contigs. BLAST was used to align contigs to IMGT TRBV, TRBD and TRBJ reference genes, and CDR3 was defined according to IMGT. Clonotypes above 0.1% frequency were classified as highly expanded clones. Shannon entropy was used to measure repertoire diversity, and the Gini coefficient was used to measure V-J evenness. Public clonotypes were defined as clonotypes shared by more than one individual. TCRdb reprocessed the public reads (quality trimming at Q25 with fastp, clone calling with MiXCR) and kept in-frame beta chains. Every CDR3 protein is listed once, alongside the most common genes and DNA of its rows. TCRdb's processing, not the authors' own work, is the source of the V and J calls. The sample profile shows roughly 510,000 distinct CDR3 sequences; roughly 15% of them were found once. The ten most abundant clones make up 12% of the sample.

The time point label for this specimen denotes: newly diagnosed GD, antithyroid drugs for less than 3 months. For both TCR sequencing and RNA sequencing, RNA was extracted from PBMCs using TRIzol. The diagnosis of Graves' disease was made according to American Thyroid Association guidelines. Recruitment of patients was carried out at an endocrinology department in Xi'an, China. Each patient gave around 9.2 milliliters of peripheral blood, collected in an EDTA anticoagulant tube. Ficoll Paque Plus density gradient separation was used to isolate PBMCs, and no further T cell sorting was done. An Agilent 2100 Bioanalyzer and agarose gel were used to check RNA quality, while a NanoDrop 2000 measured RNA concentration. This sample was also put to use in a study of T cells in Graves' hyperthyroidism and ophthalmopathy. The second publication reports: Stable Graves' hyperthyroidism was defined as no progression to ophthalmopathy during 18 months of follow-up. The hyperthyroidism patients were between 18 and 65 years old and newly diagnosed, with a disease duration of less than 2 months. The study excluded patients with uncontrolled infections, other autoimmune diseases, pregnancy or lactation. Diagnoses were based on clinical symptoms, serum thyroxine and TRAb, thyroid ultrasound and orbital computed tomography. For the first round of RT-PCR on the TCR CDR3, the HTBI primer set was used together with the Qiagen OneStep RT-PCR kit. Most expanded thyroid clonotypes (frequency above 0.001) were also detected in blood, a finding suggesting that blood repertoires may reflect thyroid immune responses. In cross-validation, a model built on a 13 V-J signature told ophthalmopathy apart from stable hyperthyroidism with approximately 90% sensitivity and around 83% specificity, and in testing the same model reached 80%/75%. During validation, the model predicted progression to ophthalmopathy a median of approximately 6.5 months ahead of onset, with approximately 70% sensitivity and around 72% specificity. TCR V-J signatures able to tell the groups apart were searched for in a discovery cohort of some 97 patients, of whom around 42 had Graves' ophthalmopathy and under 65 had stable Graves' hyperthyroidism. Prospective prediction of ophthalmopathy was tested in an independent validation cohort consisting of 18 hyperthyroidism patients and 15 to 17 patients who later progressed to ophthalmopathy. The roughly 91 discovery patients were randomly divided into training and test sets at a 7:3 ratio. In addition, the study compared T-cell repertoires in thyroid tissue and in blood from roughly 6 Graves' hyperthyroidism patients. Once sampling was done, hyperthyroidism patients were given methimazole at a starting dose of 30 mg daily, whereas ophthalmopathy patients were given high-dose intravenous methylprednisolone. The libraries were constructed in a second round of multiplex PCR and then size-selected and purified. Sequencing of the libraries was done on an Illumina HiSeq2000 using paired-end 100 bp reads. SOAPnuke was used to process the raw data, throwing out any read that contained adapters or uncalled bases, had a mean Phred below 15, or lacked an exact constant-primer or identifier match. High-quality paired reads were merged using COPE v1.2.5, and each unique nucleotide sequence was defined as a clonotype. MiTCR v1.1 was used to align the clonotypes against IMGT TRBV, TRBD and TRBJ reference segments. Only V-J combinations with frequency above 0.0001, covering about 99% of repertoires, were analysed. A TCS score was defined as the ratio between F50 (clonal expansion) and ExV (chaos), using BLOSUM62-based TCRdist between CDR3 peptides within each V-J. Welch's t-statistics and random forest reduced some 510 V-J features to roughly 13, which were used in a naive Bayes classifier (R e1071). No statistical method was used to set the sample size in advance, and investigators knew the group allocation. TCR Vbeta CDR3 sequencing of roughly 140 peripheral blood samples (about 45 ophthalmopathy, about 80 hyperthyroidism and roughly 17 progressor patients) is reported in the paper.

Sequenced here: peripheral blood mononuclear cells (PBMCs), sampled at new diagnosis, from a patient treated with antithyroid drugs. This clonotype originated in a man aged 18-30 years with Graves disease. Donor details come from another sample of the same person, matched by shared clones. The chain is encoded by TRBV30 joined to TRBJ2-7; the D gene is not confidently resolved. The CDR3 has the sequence CAWSVGPIQYF. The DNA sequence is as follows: TGTGCCTGGAGTGTAGGGCCTATACAGTACTTC.